Below are 11 T cell receptor beta chains sequenced from a single sample in a study of OX40 agonist ivuxolimab in advanced cancers. This table comes from immunoSEQ multiplex PCR, and its TCRdb copy is limited to in-frame clones, with some not included. The sample comprises about 60,000 clones, about 89% of which are singletons, and 11% to 15% rests with the top ten. The specimen was CD4+ or CD8+ T cells sorted from blood, collected in a trial of the OX40 agonist ivuxolimab. The receptors shown here come from an adult with an advanced solid tumor such as melanoma, head and neck, liver or kidney cancer.

This chain joins TRBV28 and TRBJ2-6; D is ambiguous. The CDR3 contains 15 residues. Trimming cost V 3 bases and J 2 bases, with 8 bases left between them. Germline V gives CDR1 MDHEN, CDR2 SYDVKM. The CDR3 coding sequence is TGTGCCAGCAGTTTGCCAGGAGCTGGGGCCAACGTCCTGACTTTC. The encoded protein is CASSLPGAGANVLTF.

The chain employs TRBV7-8 and TRBJ2-7; D is unclear. The closer fit of TRBJ2-5 to the DNA end suggests the J call may be wrong. The CDR3 runs 11 residues. The germline V gene encodes CDR1 SGHVS and CDR2 FQNEAQ. CDR3 in amino acids: CASSFGETQYF. In DNA form, the CDR3 reads TGTGCCAGCAGCTTCGGTGAGACCCAGTACTTC.

The rearrangement uses TRBV28 and TRBJ1-1; the D is unclear. The V end lost 1 base, the J end lost 10 bases, and 7 bases lay between the germline ends. Germline V gene data show CDR1 as MDHEN and CDR2 as SYDVKM. The CDR3 runs 11 residues. CDR3 region: CASSLYWGAFF. The CDR3 DNA sequence: TGTGCCAGCAGTTTATACTGGGGAGCTTTCTTT.

The chain has TRBV5-1 and TRBJ1-4, with D possibly TRBD1 on 6 matching bases. CDR1 SGHRS and CDR2 YFSETQ come from the germline V gene. The V gene lost 0 bases and the J gene lost 4 bases, with 10 bases spanning the gap. This CDR3 spans 15 amino acids. CDR3 DNA sequence: TGCGCCAGCAGCTTGGAGGGCAGGGGTAATGAAAAACTGTTTTTT. Translated: CASSLEGRGNEKLFF.

This rearrangement joins TRBV5-1 to TRBJ2-7; TRBD1 might be the D (6 bases). This CDR3 contains 13 residues. The germline V gene encodes CDR1 SGHRS and CDR2 YFSETQ. V lost 7 bases, J lost 5 bases, and 16 bases lay in between. The CDR3 protein is CASLKKDSHEQYF. The CDR3 DNA follows: TGCGCCAGCCTAAAGAAGGACAGCCACGAGCAGTACTTC.

The rearrangement links TRBV6-6 to TRBJ1-1, with TRBD1 identical over 8 bases. The CDR3 is 16 residues long. The V gene end was trimmed by 6 bases and the J gene end by 6 bases; junction bases not matched to a gene: 15. Germline V gene lookup returns CDR1 MNHNY and CDR2 SVGAGI (reference sequence). CDR3 sequence: CASSRESTGAFPEAFF. As DNA, the CDR3 is TGTGCCAGCAGCCGCGAATCGACAGGGGCTTTCCCTGAAGCTTTCTTT.

The rearrangement joins TRBV18 to TRBJ2-3; D is possibly TRBD1 or TRBD2 (5 bases each). The CDR3 is made up of 14 amino acids. V lost 10 bases and J 1 base, leaving 15 bases between the germline ends. In germline, CDR1 is KGHSH, CDR2 LQKENI. The CDR3 reads CATHPGQGTDTQYF. CDR3 nucleotide sequence: TGTGCCACCCACCCGGGGCAGGGCACAGATACGCAGTATTTT.

The CDR3 DNA is TGTGCCAGCAGCCGCTGGGGGGGCGCGAACACCGGGGAGCTGTTTTTT. Translation: CASSRWGGANTGELFF. The V and J genes are TRBV7-3 and TRBJ2-2, with D tentatively TRBD2 (7 bases). The CDR3 spans 16 residues. Trimming stripped 5 bases from V and 0 bases from J, with 13 bases between. In germline, CDR1 is SGHTA, CDR2 FQGTGA.

J is TRBJ1-5 and V is TRBV27; possibly TRBD1 for D (5 bases). The CDR3 is made up of 15 amino acids. Trimming took 3 bases from V and 8 from J, leaving 17 bases between them. The germline CDR1 and CDR2 sequences are MNHEY and SMNVEV (reference sequence). CDR3 region: CASSFTGTTIKPQHF. CDR3 bases: TGTGCCAGCAGTTTTACCGGGACCACGATCAAGCCCCAGCATTTT.

J is TRBJ2-1 and V is TRBV7-2; no clear D. The CDR3 has 11 residues. Germline CDR1 and CDR2: SGHTA and FQGNSA. Between the trimmed V and J ends, which lost 5 bases and 8 bases, there was a span of 7 bases. The CDR3 DNA reads TGTGCCAGCAGCATCTTCGATGAGCAGTTCTTC. Amino acid sequence: CASSIFDEQFF.

The chain links TRBV25-1 to TRBJ2-3; D is unresolved. Germline-derived CDR1 and CDR2 are MGHDK and SYGVNS. The V end lost 3 bases, the J end lost 7 bases, and 26 bases lay between the germline ends. CDR3 length: 18 amino acids. The CDR3 sequence is CASSDPPKTKPPYNTQYF. CDR3 DNA: TGTGCCAGCAGTGACCCGCCTAAAACCAAGCCCCCCTATAATACGCAGTATTTT.